Listed below are T cell receptor beta chains from one sample, sequenced in a study of cytomegalovirus exposure and HLA in healthy donors. Here immunoSEQ multiplex PCR was the method, and the copy in TCRdb shows in-frame clones only, minus some. The sample has about 130,000 clones, approximately 71% seen once. The sample consisted of PBMCs. Receptors were obtained from a man younger than 45 in good health and CMV-seronegative. Both conserved end residues are part of each CDR3. A D gene is named only where the DNA matches it firmly. Expanded clones are given a class, and other clones once, few, many or no size at all.

14,TRBD1,TRBV2,TRBJ1-2,few,CASKGTGGGYGYTF,TGTGCCAGCAAAGGGACAGGGGGTGGCTATGGCTACACCTTC
15,TRBD1,TRBV19,TRBJ2-2,-,CASTLDRADTGELFF,TGTGCCAGTACTTTGGACAGGGCGGACACCGGGGAGCTGTTTTTT
13,-,TRBV6-5,TRBJ2-7,once,CASSSQNSYEQYF,TGTGCCAGCAGTTCCCAGAACTCCTACGAGCAGTACTTC
16,TRBD1,TRBV7-8,TRBJ2-5,once,CASSWPRDRGGETQYF,TGTGCCAGCAGCTGGCCCCGGGACAGGGGGGGAGAGACCCAGTACTTC
16,-,TRBV19,TRBJ1-2,-,CASSPIEIPLSYGYTF,TGTGCCAGTAGTCCCATTGAGATACCTCTATCCTATGGCTACACCTTC
15,TRBD1,TRBV11-1,TRBJ2-7,-,CASSPDGQGTYEQYF,TGTGCCAGCAGCCCGGACGGACAGGGAACCTACGAGCAGTACTTC
13,TRBD2,TRBV6-5,TRBJ2-3,-,CASGTTSTDTQYF,TGTGCCAGCGGGACTACTAGCACAGATACGCAGTATTTT
14,-,TRBV7-9,TRBJ2-4,-,CASSPTTDRDIQYF,TGTGCCAGCAGCCCTACGACGGACAGAGACATTCAGTACTTC
15,TRBD2,TRBV18,TRBJ2-7,-,CASSGLAGGPYEQYF,TGTGCCAGCTCAGGACTAGCGGGAGGGCCCTACGAGCAGTACTTC
18,TRBD2,TRBV2,TRBJ2-2,-,CASSESTPSGVNTGELFF,TGTGCCAGCAGTGAATCAACCCCTAGCGGGGTAAACACCGGGGAGCTGTTTTTT
15,-,TRBV27,TRBJ2-7,-,CASSVQATRPYEQYF,TGTGCCAGCAGTGTACAGGCCACGAGGCCCTACGAGCAGTACTTC
16,TRBD2,TRBV6-1,TRBJ2-3,-,CASSEAGWREGDTQYF,TGTGCCAGCAGTGAAGCGGGGTGGCGGGAGGGGGATACGCAGTATTTT
17,TRBD2,TRBV4-2,TRBJ2-1,-,CASSQETSGRARNEQFF,TGTGCCAGCAGCCAAGAGACTAGCGGGAGGGCCCGGAATGAGCAGTTCTTC
14,-,TRBV7-9,TRBJ2-3,-,CASSLALSTDTQYF,TGTGCCAGCAGCTTAGCGTTAAGCACAGATACGCAGTATTTT